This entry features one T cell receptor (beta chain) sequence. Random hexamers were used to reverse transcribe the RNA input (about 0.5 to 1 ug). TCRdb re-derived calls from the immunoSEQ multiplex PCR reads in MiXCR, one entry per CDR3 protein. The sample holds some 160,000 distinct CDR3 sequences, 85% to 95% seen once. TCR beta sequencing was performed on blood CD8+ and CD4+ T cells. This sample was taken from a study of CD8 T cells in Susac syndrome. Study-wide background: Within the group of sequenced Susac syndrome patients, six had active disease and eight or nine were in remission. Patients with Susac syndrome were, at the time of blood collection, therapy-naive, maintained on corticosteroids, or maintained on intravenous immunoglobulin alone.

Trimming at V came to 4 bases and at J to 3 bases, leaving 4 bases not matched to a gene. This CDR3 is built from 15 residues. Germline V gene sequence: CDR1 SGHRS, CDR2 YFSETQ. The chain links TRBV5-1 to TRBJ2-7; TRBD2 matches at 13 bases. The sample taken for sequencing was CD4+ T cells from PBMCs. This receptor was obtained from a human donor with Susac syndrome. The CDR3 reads CASSPGLAGVYEQYF. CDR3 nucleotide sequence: TGCGCCAGCAGCCCCGGACTAGCGGGGGTCTACGAGCAGTACTTC.